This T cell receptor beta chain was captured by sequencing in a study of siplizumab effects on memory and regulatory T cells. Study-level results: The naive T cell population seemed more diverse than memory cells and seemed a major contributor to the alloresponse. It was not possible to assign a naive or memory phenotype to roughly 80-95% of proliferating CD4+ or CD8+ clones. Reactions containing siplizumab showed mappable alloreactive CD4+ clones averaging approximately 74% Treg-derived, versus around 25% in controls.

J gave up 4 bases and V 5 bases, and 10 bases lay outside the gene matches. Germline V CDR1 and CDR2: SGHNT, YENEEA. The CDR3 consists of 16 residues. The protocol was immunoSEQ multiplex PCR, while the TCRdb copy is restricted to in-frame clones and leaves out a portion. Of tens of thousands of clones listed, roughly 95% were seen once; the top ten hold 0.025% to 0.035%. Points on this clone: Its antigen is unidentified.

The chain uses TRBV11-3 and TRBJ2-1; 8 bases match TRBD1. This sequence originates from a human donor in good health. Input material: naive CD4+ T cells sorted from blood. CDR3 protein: CASSPGQGFSYNEQFF. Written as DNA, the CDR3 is TGTGCCAGCAGCCCAGGACAGGGCTTTTCTTACAATGAGCAGTTCTTC.